The TCR beta chain described here comes from a study of somatic mutations in cytotoxic T cells in rheumatoid arthritis. Per the germline V gene, CDR1 is MNHEY and CDR2 is SVGAGI. The CDR3 sequence is 15 residues long. Trimming took 2 bases from V and 5 from J, leaving 16 bases between them. The CD4+ and CD8+ fractions came from positive magnetic bead selection and were purity-checked by flow cytometry. General study results and limits: Nobody knew which antigens the expanded CD8+ clones targeted.

This clone has just a few counts. Its target is unknown. TCRdb keeps only in-frame clones here, not all; method: immunoSEQ multiplex PCR. The sample includes some 9,300 clones, 75% to 95% of them seen just once. Sequenced material: CD8+ T cells sorted from blood. This sequence originates from a woman under 30 with rheumatoid arthritis. The chain joins TRBV6-5 to TRBJ2-7, with a possible D match to TRBD1 (5 bases). CDR3 in amino acids: CASSYLSEGVDEQYF. CDR3 DNA: TGTGCCAGCAGTTACCTGTCTGAAGGGGTGGACGAGCAGTACTTC.